This T cell receptor (beta chain) is drawn from a study of human CD8 memory T cell subsets. Germline CDR1 reads MNHEY; CDR2 reads SMNVEV (reference sequence). The CDR3 runs 13 residues. Notes on the study in general: Stem-like memory T cells and precursor exhausted T cells both came out with similarly high diversity, but effector memory cells did not.

UMI-labeled 5' RACE generated the TCR beta libraries. In the authors' workflow: Per TCR beta library, functional CDR3 beta clonotypes numbered about 2,700 to 20,000. No DNA is given; TCRdb re-called the 5' RACE reads and lists each CDR3 protein once. The V and J calls and clone size come from TCRdb's table, not from the authors' own analysis. Here the sample table reports approximately 8,200 distinct CDR3 sequences. Turning to this clonotype: The antigen is unknown.

This receptor was identified in a human donor in good health. Source material: CD8+ T cells from PBMCs. The genes are TRBV27 and TRBJ2-4. CDR3 loop: CASRPDNKNIQYF.